This T cell receptor beta chain was captured by sequencing in a study of blood T cells in healthy people across ages. Study results and caveats: TCR beta diversity was tightly associated with the proportion of naive T cells.

Germline V gene data show CDR1 as SGHNT and CDR2 as YYREEE (reference sequence). The CDR3 covers 15 residues. Combining a sample-barcoded 5' primer with a J-beta primer mix, a second PCR ran for about 7 to 11 cycles. TCRdb re-derived calls from the 5' RACE reads in MiXCR, one entry per CDR3 protein. The sample has about 780,000 distinct CDR3 sequences, around 25% seen once. This clonotype was found a few times. Its antigen remains unidentified. At one boundary the junction diverges from the germline segment, which might be a read error. These same data were also listed under a study on T cells of mothers and their children. As reported in that work: The TCR beta CDR3 read count exceeded 9.5 million for each mother and was approximately 3 million for each child.

The rearrangement joins TRBV5-4 to TRBJ2-5; 11 bases are shared with TRBD2. This clonotype originated in a boy between 10 and 17 years old in good health. The specimen sequenced was blood. CDR3 coding DNA: TGTGCCAGCAACTCGGGACTAGCGGAAGGAGAGACCCAATACTTC. It is translated as CASNSGLAEGETQYF. Based on the CDR3 plus reference TRBV5-4 and TRBJ2-5, the full variable domain is ETGVTQSPTHLIKTRGQQVTLRCSSQSGHNTVSWYQQALGQGPQFIFQYYREEENGRGNFPPRFSGLQFPNYSSELNVNALELDDSALYLCASNSGLAEGETQYFGPGTRLLVL.